This T cell receptor beta chain was sequenced for a study of T cell repertoires in aging, cancer and after chemotherapy. Points from the study as a whole: In cancer patients, declining TCR diversity with age involved lost richness and lost evenness. Median generation probability rose over the chemotherapy interval in each cancer cohort, suggesting rebound thymic output. No conclusions about immunological memory after chemotherapy can be drawn from the repertoire data.

The V end lost 6 bases, the J end lost 2 bases, and 16 bases lay between the germline ends. Germline V gene lookup returns CDR1 DFQATT and CDR2 SNEGSKA (reference sequence). The CDR3 spans 14 residues. A mixed TRB-A/B primer pool amplified rearranged TRB by multiplex touch-down PCR. One entry per CDR3 protein results from TCRdb running MiXCR on the multiplex PCR reads. The repertoire has approximately 10,000 distinct CDR3 sequences, approximately 41% of them found once; the top ten carry roughly 1.5%. Amplification of TCR beta used genomic DNA extracted from peripheral blood. Notes on this clonotype: No antigen is known for it.

The J gene is TRBJ1-1, the V gene TRBV20-1; TRBD1 might be the D (5 bases). The receptor was derived from a human donor in good health. Sequences were obtained from blood. The CDR3 region has the DNA TGCAGTGCCTTCGGGGGGGTTCACAACACTGAAGCTTTCTTT. Translating gives CSAFGGVHNTEAFF.